This record looks at one TCR beta chain sequence and its context. Its antigen is currently unknown. This specimen comes from a study of cytomegalovirus exposure and HLA in healthy donors. V trimming: 7 bases; J trimming: 5 bases; junction bases outside the gene matches: 11. Germline CDR1 and CDR2: MNHEY and SMNVEV (reference sequence). The CDR3 spans 15 residues. Study conclusions and caveats: Reportedly, HLA-A and HLA-B alleles of most subjects were accurately predicted from TCR beta. Later analysis found that TCR beta chains associated with HLA were more clonally expanded than other, equally common chains. In vitro experiments confirmed that three CMV-associated chains were specific for CMV antigens.

It was with 60 Vbeta and 13 Jbeta primers that the PCR ran. Repertoires were generated with immunoSEQ multiplex PCR, while TCRdb's copy carries only in-frame clones and drops some. The data contain about 200,000 clones, 79% of them seen just once; the ten biggest clones take up around 1.4%. The sequence was collected from a girl aged 5 to 17 in good health and CMV-seropositive. The chain joins TRBV27 to TRBJ2-5; TRBD2 agrees at 9 bases. The specimen sequenced was PBMCs. In DNA form, the CDR3 reads TGTGCCAGCAAGGGGCGGGGGGGCAGAGGGGAGACCCAGTACTTC. It specifies CASKGRGGRGETQYF.